This TCR beta chain was captured by sequencing in a study of shared clonotypes between healthy human individuals. Germline loops: CDR1 ENHRY, CDR2 SYGVKD. Trimming took off 2 bases at V and 1 base at J, with 8 bases between the two ends. The CDR3 length is 14 residues. Measured with immunoSEQ multiplex PCR; TCRdb has only the in-frame clones, and not every one. The top ten clones hold 0.14% of a sample with millions of clones, 90% to 95% of them seen once. The sequencing sample was made of naive CD4+ T cells sorted from blood. Sample subset: CD45RA+ positively selected. This chain connects TRBV10-3 to TRBJ1-1, with D tentatively TRBD1 (6 bases). This clonotype was sampled from a man younger than 35 in good health. CDR3 sequence reads: CAISEDRPNTEAFF. CDR3 bases: TGTGCCATCAGTGAGGACAGGCCGAACACTGAAGCTTTCTTT.